This entry describes one TCR beta chain. Trimming shortened V by 0 bases and J by 11 bases, and 11 bases separated the two germline ends. The CDR3 is 13 residues long. This entry belongs to a study of patients and donors after allogeneic stem cell transplantation. MiXCR, applied by TCRdb to the RT-PCR reads, yields one record per CDR3 protein. The table has about 210,000 distinct CDR3 sequences, 38% seen once; the top ten hold under 14%. Sequenced: blood, either unsorted or a sorted T cell fraction (not recorded which). This clonotype was obtained from a human donor who was either an allogeneic HSCT recipient or a stem cell or donor lymphocyte infusion donor (not recorded which). It is not recorded whose cells these are; they may come from a transplant donor. This chain links TRBV12-3 or TRBV12-4 with TRBJ1-5; D is unclear. As DNA, the CDR3 is TGTGCCAGCAGTTTAGCCGGGCGGCCAACCCAGCATTTT. Residues: CASSLAGRPTQHF.